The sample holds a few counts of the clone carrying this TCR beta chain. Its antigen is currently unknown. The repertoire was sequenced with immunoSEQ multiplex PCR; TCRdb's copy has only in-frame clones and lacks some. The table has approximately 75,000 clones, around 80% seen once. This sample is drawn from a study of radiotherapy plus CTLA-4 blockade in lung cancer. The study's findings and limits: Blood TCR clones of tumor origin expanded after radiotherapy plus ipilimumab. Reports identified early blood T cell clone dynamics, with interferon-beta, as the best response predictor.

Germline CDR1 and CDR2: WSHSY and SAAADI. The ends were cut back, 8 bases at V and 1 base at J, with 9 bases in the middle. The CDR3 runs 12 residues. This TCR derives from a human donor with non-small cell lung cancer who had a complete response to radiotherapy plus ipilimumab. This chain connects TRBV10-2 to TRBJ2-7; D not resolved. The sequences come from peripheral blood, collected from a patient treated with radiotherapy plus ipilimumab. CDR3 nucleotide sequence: TGCGCCAGCGGCCAGATTTCCTACGAGCAGTACTTC. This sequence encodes CASGQISYEQYF.